Only one count was recorded for the clone carrying this TCR beta chain. This record comes from a study of blood T cell repertoires in COVID-19. Across the study: The United States, Italy and Spain supplied acute and convalescent COVID-19 samples. T cells, B-cell-depleted T cells, or PBMCs supplied cDNA or gDNA.

Authors' analysis steps: Amplification with reference gene primers provided the estimates of nucleated cell counts. The assay was immunoSEQ multiplex PCR, and TCRdb's table has in-frame clones only and misses some. That table is the source of V, J and clone size, and D and trimming were worked out from the DNA. The sample holds around 120,000 clones; around 91% are singletons and the top ten take 3.8%. Enrollment of patients from Seattle took place during active infection, with longitudinal follow-up. This CDR3 is built from 14 residues. The V gene is TRBV12-1, the J gene TRBJ1-1. TRBV12-1 represents a pseudogene. This TCR came from a woman between 55 and 75 years old with COVID-19, enrolled during active disease. Sequencing was carried out using peripheral blood. CDR3 coding DNA: TGTGCCAGGGACGGGGCGGCGGGGGATCCTGAAGCTTTCTTT. This gives the protein CARDGAAGDPEAFF.